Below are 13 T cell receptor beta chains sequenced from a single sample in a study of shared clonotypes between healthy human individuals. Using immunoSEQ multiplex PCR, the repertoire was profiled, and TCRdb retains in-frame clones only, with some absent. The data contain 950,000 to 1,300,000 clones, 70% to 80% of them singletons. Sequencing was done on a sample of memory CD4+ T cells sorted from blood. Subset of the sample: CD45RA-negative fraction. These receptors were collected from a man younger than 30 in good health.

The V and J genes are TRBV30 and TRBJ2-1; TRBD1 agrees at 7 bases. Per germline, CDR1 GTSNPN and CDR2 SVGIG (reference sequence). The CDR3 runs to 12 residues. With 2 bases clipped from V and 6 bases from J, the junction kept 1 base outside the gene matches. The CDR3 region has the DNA TGTGCCTGGAGTAACAGGGGCAATGAGCAGTTCTTC. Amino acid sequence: CAWSNRGNEQFF.

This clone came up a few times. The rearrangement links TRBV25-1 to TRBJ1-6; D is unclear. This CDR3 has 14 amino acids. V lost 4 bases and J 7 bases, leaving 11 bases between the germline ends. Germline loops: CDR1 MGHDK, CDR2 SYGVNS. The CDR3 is CASSAQVGNSPLHF. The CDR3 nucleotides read TGTGCCAGCAGTGCGCAGGTGGGAAATTCACCCCTCCACTTT.

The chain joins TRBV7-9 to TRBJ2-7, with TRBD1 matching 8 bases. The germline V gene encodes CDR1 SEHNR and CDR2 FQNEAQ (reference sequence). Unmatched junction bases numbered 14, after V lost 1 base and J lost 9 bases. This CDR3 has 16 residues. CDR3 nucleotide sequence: TGTGCCAGCAGCTTAGATGGGGGACAGGCCCTACGAGGGCAGTACTTC. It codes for CASSLDGGQALRGQYF.

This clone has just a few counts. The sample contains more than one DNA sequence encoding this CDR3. Here the CDR3 reads CASSLRGVNEKLFF. CDR3 nucleotide sequence: TGTGCCAGCAGCCTCAGGGGCGTTAATGAAAAACTGTTTTTT. The chain carries TRBV28 and TRBJ1-4; weak D call: TRBD1 (6 bases). The CDR3 spans 14 residues. Germline CDR1 is MDHEN and CDR2 is SYDVKM. Trimming took 6 bases from V and 4 from J, leaving 12 bases between them.

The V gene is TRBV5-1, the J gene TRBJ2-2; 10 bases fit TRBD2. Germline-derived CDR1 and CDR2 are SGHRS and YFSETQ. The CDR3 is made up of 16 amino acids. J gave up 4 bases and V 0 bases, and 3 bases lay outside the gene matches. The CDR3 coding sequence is TGCGCCAGCAGCTTGGCGGCTAGCGGGGGCACCGGGGAGCTGTTTTTT. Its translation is CASSLAASGGTGELFF.

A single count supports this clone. The CDR3 reads CASSEGVGAGNTIYF. The CDR3 nucleotides are TGTGCCAGCAGTGAAGGTGTAGGGGCAGGAAACACCATATATTTT. This chain links TRBV6-1 with TRBJ1-3; D perhaps matches TRBD1 (5 bases). Deletions cut 1 base from V and 4 bases from J, with 11 bases between. Germline loops: CDR1 MNHNS, CDR2 SASEGT. CDR3 length: 15 residues.

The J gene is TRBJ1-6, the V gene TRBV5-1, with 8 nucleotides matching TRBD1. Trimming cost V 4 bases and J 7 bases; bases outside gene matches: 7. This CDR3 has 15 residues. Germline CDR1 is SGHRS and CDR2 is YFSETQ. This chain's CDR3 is CASSPGQGPNSPLHF. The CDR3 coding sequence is TGCGCCAGCAGCCCAGGACAGGGCCCCAATTCACCCCTCCACTTT.

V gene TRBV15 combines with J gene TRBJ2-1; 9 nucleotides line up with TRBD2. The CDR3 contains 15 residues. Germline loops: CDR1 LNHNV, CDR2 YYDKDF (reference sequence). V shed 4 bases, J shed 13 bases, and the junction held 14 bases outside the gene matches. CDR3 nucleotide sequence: TGTGCCACCAGCAACGGTAGGCTAGCGGGGACCCTCCAGTTCTTC. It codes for CATSNGRLAGTLQFF.

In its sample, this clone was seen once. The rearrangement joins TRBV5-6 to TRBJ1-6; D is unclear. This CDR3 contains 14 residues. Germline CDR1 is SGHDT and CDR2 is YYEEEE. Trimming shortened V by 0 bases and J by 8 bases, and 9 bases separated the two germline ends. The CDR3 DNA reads TGTGCCAGCAGCTTGGACCAGACCCATTCACCCCTCCACTTT. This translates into CASSLDQTHSPLHF.

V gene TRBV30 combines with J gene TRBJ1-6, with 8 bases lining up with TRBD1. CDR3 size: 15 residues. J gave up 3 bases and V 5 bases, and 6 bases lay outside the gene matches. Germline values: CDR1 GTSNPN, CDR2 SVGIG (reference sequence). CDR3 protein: CAWDTGGIYNSPLHF. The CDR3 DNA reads TGTGCCTGGGATACAGGGGGAATCTATAATTCACCCCTCCACTTT.

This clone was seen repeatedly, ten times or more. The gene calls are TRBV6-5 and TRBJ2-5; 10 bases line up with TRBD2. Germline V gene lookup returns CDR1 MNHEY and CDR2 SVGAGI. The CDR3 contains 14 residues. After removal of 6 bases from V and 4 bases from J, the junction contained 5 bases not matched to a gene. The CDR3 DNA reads TGTGCCAGCAGAATAGCGGGGGGCATAGAGACCCAGTACTTC. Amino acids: CASRIAGGIETQYF.

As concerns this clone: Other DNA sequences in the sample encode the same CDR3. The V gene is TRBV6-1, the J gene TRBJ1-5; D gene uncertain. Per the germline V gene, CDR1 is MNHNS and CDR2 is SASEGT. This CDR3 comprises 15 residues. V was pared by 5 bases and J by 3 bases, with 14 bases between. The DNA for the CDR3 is TGTGCCAGCAGTCCCCCCCCGGGGTCCAATCAGCCCCAGCATTTT. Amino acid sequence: CASSPPPGSNQPQHF.

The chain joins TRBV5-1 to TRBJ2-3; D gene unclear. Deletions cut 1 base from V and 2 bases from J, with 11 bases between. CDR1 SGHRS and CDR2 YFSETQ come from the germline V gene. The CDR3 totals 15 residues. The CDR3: CASSLYGSYTDTQYF. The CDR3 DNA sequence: TGCGCCAGCAGCTTGTATGGCAGTTACACAGATACGCAGTATTTT.